This TCR beta chain was identified in a study of T-cell reconstitution after alpha-beta-depleted transplantation in children. This clonotype showed up just a few times. Its specificity is unknown. The CDR3 is 14 amino acids. Trimming cost V 0 bases and J 3 bases, with 7 bases left between them. CDR1 and CDR2 (germline): SGHDT, YYEEEE. Study-level points and caveats: It was newly produced T cells that mostly accounted for T-cell counts and diversity one year after transplant. After transplant, high TCRbeta diversity at day 60 in some patients arose from surviving recipient T cells and thymic progenitors. Alpha-beta T cells about two months after transplant reportedly derived from several hundred expanded graft clones.

Unique molecular identifiers tagged the TCRbeta library. One entry per CDR3 protein results from TCRdb running MiXCR on the PCR reads. Of a few hundred thousand distinct CDR3 sequences in the sample, approximately 30% are singletons; the top ten hold about 35%. The rearrangement uses TRBV5-6 and TRBJ2-1; D is undetermined. This specimen was PBMCs, taken before TCRalphabeta/CD19-depleted stem cell transplant. The sequence derives from a boy in the first two years of life with Wiskott-Aldrich syndrome, due to receive a stem cell transplant. The CDR3, as DNA: TGTGCCAGCAGCTTGGAGTTCTTCTACAATGAGCAGTTCTTC. This encodes CASSLEFFYNEQFF.